The rows below give T cell receptor beta chains drawn from one sample of a study of glioma-infiltrating T cells after dendritic cell vaccination. This table comes from immunoSEQ multiplex PCR, and its TCRdb copy is limited to in-frame clones, with some not included. Here the sample spans around 90,000 clones, 70% to 80% being singletons. The sample in question was blood, obtained before dendritic cell vaccination. The receptors originated from a human donor with glioblastoma. CDR3s include the opening cysteine and the closing phenylalanine or tryptophan. A D gene is named only where the DNA matches it firmly. Where a row states a size, it is once, few, many or the class of an expanded clone; other rows omit it.

V	size	J	D	CDR3	DNA
TRBV7-9	few	TRBJ1-2	NA	CASRQLQAGNYGYTF	TGTGCCAGCAGACAACTTCAGGCGGGAAACTATGGCTACACCTTC
TRBV11-2	NA	TRBJ2-3	NA	CASSLVGAGDTQYF	TGTGCCAGCAGCTTAGTAGGGGCGGGGGATACGCAGTATTTT
TRBV10-3	NA	TRBJ2-5	NA	CAISSGVQETQYF	TGTGCCATCAGCTCCGGGGTGCAAGAGACCCAGTACTTC
TRBV10-3	NA	TRBJ2-7	NA	CAINFRDTSYEQYF	TGTGCCATCAATTTCCGGGACACCTCCTACGAGCAGTACTTC
TRBV6-1	NA	TRBJ2-3	NA	CASILTLTSTDTQYF	TGTGCCAGTATTCTAACGCTAACTAGCACAGATACGCAGTATTTT
TRBV5-8	NA	TRBJ1-1	NA	CASSLYEGSGAFF	TGTGCCAGCAGCTTGTACGAGGGATCAGGCGCTTTCTTT
TRBV28	NA	TRBJ2-7	TRBD1	CASSKGGAAYEQYF	TGTGCCAGCAGTAAAGGGGGCGCGGCCTACGAGCAGTACTTC
TRBV7-9	NA	TRBJ2-3	TRBD1	CASSLETGARDTQYF	TGTGCCAGCAGCTTGGAGACAGGGGCGAGGGATACGCAGTATTTT
TRBV10-3	few	TRBJ2-7	TRBD1	CAISEHPGQSYEQYF	TGTGCCATCAGTGAGCACCCGGGACAGTCCTACGAGCAGTACTTC
TRBV7-8	NA	TRBJ1-5	NA	CASSQRGQPQHF	TGTGCCAGCTCCCAACGGGGTCAGCCCCAGCATTTT
TRBV25-1	once	TRBJ1-4	TRBD1	CASSYGTGGKLFF	TGTGCCAGCAGCTACGGGACAGGGGGAAAACTGTTTTTT
TRBV18	NA	TRBJ2-5	NA	CASSRYLGGQETQYF	TGTGCCAGCTCACGCTACCTCGGAGGCCAAGAGACCCAGTACTTC
TRBV30	NA	TRBJ2-7	TRBD1	CASGQEYSYEQYF	TGTGCCTCGGGACAGGAATATTCCTACGAGCAGTACTTC
TRBV11-2	NA	TRBJ1-1	NA	CASSLATDTEAFF	TGTGCCAGCAGCTTAGCGACAGACACTGAAGCTTTCTTT
TRBV30	once	TRBJ2-1	TRBD1	CAWSATGTGRPNEQFF	TGTGCCTGGAGTGCAACCGGGACAGGGCGCCCCAATGAGCAGTTCTTC
TRBV7-3	NA	TRBJ2-2	NA	CASSLNRGSGGAGELFF	TGTGCCAGCAGCTTAAATAGGGGTAGCGGTGGAGCCGGGGAGCTGTTTTTT
TRBV25-1	NA	TRBJ2-7	NA	CASSGPGVGEQYF	TGTGCCAGCAGTGGCCCGGGAGTTGGGGAGCAGTACTTC
TRBV30	few	TRBJ2-2	TRBD2	CAWGDSGLAGHTGELFF	TGTGCCTGGGGGGACTCTGGACTAGCGGGACACACCGGGGAGCTGTTTTTT
TRBV2	few	TRBJ2-7	TRBD1	CASSDSRGQGNHEQYF	TGTGCCAGCAGCGATAGCAGGGGACAGGGAAACCACGAGCAGTACTTC
TRBV6-1	NA	TRBJ2-1	TRBD1	CASSLDRSSYNEQFF	TGTGCCAGCAGCTTGGACAGGAGCTCCTACAATGAGCAGTTCTTC
TRBV30	NA	TRBJ2-3	TRBD2	CAWSSASGSTDTQYF	TGTGCCTGGAGTAGCGCTAGCGGGAGTACAGATACGCAGTATTTT
TRBV4-1	NA	TRBJ2-2	NA	CASSLQRLGAGELFF	TGCGCCAGCAGCCTACAACGTCTCGGGGCCGGGGAGCTGTTTTTT
TRBV6-5	NA	TRBJ2-7	NA	CASISSAYEQYF	TGTGCCAGCATTTCAAGCGCCTACGAGCAGTACTTC
TRBV6-5	NA	TRBJ2-1	NA	CASNPSLGEQFF	TGTGCCAGCAACCCTAGTCTCGGTGAGCAGTTCTTC
TRBV29-1	NA	TRBJ2-5	NA	CSVERALGGTQYF	TGCAGCGTTGAACGGGCTCTCGGAGGGACCCAGTACTTC
TRBV6-1	NA	TRBJ1-2	NA	CASSSGIYGYTF	TGTGCCAGCAGTTCAGGGATCTATGGCTACACCTTC
TRBV6-6	NA	TRBJ1-2	TRBD1	CASRQGVGYGYTF	TGTGCCAGCAGGCAGGGGGTCGGCTATGGCTACACCTTC
TRBV30	NA	TRBJ1-2	NA	CACRNARGGLGGYTF	TGTGCCTGCCGAAACGCCAGGGGTGGGTTAGGTGGCTACACCTTC
TRBV28	NA	TRBJ2-1	NA	CASSFPGENEQFF	TGTGCCAGCAGTTTCCCGGGAGAGAATGAGCAGTTCTTC
TRBV9	once	TRBJ2-1	TRBD2	CASPLASGSDADEQFF	TGTGCCAGCCCTCTGGCTAGCGGGAGTGATGCAGATGAGCAGTTCTTC
TRBV6-5	few	TRBJ2-3	TRBD1	CASSRDRVLIGTQYF	TGTGCCAGCAGCCGCGACAGGGTCCTCATAGGTACGCAGTATTTT
TRBV27	once	TRBJ2-2	NA	CASSFWAGRGGELFF	TGTGCCAGCAGTTTCTGGGCGGGAAGGGGTGGGGAGCTGTTTTTT
TRBV7-3	NA	TRBJ2-1	TRBD2	CASSFRGGGNNEQFF	TGTGCCAGCAGCTTCCGCGGGGGGGGGAACAATGAGCAGTTCTTC